Included here is one T cell receptor (beta chain) sequence, with context. These data are taken from a study of T cell changes during pregnancy in multiple sclerosis. Only in-frame clones appear in the TCRdb table, and some are missing; sequencing was by immunoSEQ multiplex PCR. The data contain approximately 44,000 clones, over 75% of them seen just once; the ten biggest clones take up roughly 0.72%. The CDR3 runs 14 residues. In germline, CDR1 is MNHEY, CDR2 SMNVEV (reference sequence). With 2 bases removed from V and 13 bases from J, the gap between germline ends came to 20 bases. This TCR derives from a female donor with multiple sclerosis, enrolled in a pregnancy study. The rearrangement links TRBV27 to TRBJ2-5; perhaps TRBD2 as D (6 bases). The specimen was CD4+ T cells from peripheral blood mononuclear cells, collected before pregnancy. This CDR3 reads CASSLEGGTTAPYF. Here the CDR3 DNA reads TGTGCCAGCAGTTTAGAGGGCGGGACGACCGCCCCGTACTTC.